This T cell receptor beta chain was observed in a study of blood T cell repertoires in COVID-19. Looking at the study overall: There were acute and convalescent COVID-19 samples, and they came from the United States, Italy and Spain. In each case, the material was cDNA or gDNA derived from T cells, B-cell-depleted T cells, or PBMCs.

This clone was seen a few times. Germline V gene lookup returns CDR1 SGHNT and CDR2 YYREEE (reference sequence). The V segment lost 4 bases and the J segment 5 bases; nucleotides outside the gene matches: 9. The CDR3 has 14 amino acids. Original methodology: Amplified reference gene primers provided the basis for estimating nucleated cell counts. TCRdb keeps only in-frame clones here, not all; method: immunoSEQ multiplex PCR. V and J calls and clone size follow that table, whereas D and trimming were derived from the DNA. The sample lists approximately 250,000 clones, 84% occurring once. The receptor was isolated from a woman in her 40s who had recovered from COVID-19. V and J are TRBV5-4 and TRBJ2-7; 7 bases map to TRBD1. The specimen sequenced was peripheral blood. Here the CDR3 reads CASSQGQDRHEQYF. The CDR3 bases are TGTGCCAGCAGCCAAGGACAGGACCGCCACGAGCAGTACTTC.